A single T cell receptor (beta chain) is shown here with its context. Its antigen is currently not known. Nothing much larger sits one base from this clone, and base qualities are not available. This sample is part of a study of blood T cell repertoires in COVID-19 (dated by TCRdb to about 2020). The study in broad terms: Collaborator samples came from the United States, Italy and Spain and covered acute and convalescent phases of COVID-19. The prospective study material was composed of cDNA or gDNA derived from T cells, B-cell-depleted T cells, or PBMCs. Subjects who had been exposed to COVID-19, were actively infected with it, or had recovered from it provided the deeply sampled blood TCRbeta repertoires that made up the dataset. The repertoires were released in a freely available public database meant as a resource for research on the immune response to SARS-CoV-2. Samples came from the ongoing ImmuneRACE study (first 160 participants) plus 1,254 subjects from 6 global collaborators. Nearly every sample came with metadata listing a de-identified subject ID, COVID-19 status, age in years and sex. Where HLA class I and class II types were available, the types were taken from metadata supplied by the sample provider, not from assay-based typing. Beyond this particular receptor, the publication reports: The quantity of clinical and demographic metadata differed by source and by participant and was supplied without curation.

TCRbeta CDR3 regions were amplified from genomic DNA by means of the immunoSEQ Assay, a bias-controlled multiplex PCR. Regarding the original processing steps: Nucleated cell counts per sample were estimated from amplification of reference gene primers within the assay. To quantify the absolute abundance of each unique TCRbeta CDR3 rearrangement, sequence reads were collapsed and filtered. For each sample, productive Simpson clonality was calculated as the square root of Simpson's diversity index across productive rearrangements. TCRdb mirrors the immuneACCESS table, restricted to in-frame sequences. Some clones are absent from its copies; in checked studies, under half trace to an unresolved V gene, and the reason for the others is unknown. V and J calls and clone size are given by that table; D and trimming were obtained from the DNA. The sample table contains roughly 330,000 clones; only one count was recorded for over 75% of them. The ten largest make up over 4% of the sample.

In the prospective study, participants were roughly 18 to 95 years old, resided in about two dozen geographic areas of the United States, and were enrolled through a virtual design. In the prospective study, cohorts were assigned on the basis of participant-reported clinical history obtained from a screening survey and a study questionnaire. ImmuneRACE Cohort 3 recovered participants were defined by two consecutive negative NP/OP PCR tests, healthcare professional clearance, or symptom resolution. Each participant in the prospective study had whole blood, serum and a nasopharyngeal or oropharyngeal swab collected by mobile phlebotomists. Participants in the prospective study had the option to provide additional blood draws and questionnaires over a roughly 2-month period. Before DNA extraction, prospective study blood samples were shipped either frozen or at room temperature. CDR1 LGHNA and CDR2 YNFKEQ are derived from the germline V gene. The CDR3 runs 16 residues from the cysteine to the phenylalanine. Just CDR3 DNA is preserved here, 48 bases in frame from base 1. The V end loses 2 bases and the J end loses 2 bases, and a stretch of 15 bases separates them.

Material for sequencing was PBMCs or T cells enriched from blood (not recorded which). The V and J segments used are TRBV4-2 and TRBJ1-1; D gene: possibly TRBD1, on 6 matching bases. The sequence was collected from a woman aged 25 to 45 who had recovered from COVID-19. The CDR3 region: CASSQLFRGGNTEAFF. The DNA reads TGTGCCAGCAGCCAACTGTTCAGGGGCGGTAACACTGAAGCTTTCTTT.